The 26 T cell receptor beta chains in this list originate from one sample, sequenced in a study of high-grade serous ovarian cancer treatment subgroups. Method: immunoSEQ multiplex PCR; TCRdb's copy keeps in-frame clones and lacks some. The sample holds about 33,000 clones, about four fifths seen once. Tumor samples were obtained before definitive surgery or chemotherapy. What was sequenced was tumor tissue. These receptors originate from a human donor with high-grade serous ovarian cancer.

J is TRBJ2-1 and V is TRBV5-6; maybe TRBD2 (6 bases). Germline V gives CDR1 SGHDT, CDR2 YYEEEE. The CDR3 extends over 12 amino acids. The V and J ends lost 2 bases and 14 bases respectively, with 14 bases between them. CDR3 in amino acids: CASSLRRELKFF. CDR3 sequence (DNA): TGTGCCAGCAGCTTACGTCGGGAGTTAAAGTTCTTC.

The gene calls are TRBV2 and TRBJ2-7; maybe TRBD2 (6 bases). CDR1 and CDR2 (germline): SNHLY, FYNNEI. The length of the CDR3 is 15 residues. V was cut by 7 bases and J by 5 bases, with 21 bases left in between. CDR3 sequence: CASKAPGRLADEQYF. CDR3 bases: TGTGCCAGCAAGGCTCCAGGGAGGTTAGCAGACGAGCAGTACTTC.

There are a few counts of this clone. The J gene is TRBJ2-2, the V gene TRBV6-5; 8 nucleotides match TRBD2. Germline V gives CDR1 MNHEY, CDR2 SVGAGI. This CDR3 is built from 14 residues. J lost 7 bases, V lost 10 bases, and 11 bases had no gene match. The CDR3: CATLSGSVIGELFF. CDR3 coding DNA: TGTGCCACCTTGAGCGGGAGTGTTATCGGGGAGCTGTTTTTT.

DNA for the CDR3: TGCGCCAGCAGCTTGGAGTTGATTGGACCTTTCTACGAGCAGTACTTC. This encodes CASSLELIGPFYEQYF. V is TRBV5-1 and J is TRBJ2-7; no clear D. The CDR3 is 16 amino acids. Trimming took 0 bases from V and 3 from J, leaving 16 bases between them. From germline, CDR1 is SGHRS and CDR2 YFSETQ.

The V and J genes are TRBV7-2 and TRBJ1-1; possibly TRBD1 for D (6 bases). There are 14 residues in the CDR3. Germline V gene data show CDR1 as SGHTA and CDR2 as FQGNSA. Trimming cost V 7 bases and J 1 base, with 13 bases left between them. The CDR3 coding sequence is TGTGCCAGCACCCAGGGGCGGTGGAACACTGAAGCTTTCTTT. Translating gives CASTQGRWNTEAFF. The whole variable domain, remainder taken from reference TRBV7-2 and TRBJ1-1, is GAGVSQSPSNKVTEKGKDVELRCDPISGHTALYWYRQSLGQGLEFLIYFQGNSAPDKSGLPSDRFSAERTGGSVSTLTIQRTQQEDSAVYLCASTQGRWNTEAFFGQGTRLTVV.

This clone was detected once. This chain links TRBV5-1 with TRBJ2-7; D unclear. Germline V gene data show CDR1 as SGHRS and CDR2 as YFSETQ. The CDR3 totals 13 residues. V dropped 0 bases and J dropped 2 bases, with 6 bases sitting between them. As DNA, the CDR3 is TGCGCCAGCAGCTTGGGGGCCCCCTACGAGCAGTACTTC. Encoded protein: CASSLGAPYEQYF.

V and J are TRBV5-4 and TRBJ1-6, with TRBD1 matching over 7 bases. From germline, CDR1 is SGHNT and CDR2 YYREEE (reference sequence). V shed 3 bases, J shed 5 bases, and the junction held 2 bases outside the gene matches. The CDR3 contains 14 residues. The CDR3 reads CASSSDRDNSPLHF. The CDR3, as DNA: TGTGCCAGCAGCTCCGACAGGGATAATTCACCCCTCCACTTT.

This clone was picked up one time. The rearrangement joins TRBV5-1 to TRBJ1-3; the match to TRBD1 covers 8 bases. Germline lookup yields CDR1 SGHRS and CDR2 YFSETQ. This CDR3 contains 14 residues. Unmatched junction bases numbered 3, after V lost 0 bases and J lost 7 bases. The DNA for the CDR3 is TGCGCCAGCAGCTTGGTCCAGGGGGCGAACACCATATATTTT. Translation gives CASSLVQGANTIYF.

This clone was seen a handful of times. Here the CDR3 DNA reads TGTGCCAGCAGCGCCCAGACCAATCAGCCCCAGCATTTT. Its translation: CASSAQTNQPQHF. The gene calls are TRBV9 and TRBJ1-5; D gene ambiguous. Germline lookup yields CDR1 SGDLS and CDR2 YYNGEE. This CDR3 has 13 amino acids. V lost 3 bases to trimming and J lost 3 bases, with 7 bases between them.

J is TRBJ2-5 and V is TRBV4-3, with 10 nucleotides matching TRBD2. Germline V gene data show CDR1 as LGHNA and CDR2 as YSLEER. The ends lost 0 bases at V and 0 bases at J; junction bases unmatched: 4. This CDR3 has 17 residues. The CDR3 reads CASSQETSGKYQETQYF. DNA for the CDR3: TGCGCCAGCAGCCAAGAAACTAGCGGGAAGTACCAAGAGACCCAGTACTTC.

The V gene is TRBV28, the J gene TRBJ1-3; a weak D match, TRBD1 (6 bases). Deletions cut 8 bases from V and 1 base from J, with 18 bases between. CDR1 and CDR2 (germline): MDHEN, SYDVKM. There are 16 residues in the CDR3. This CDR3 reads CASGNDRRRSGNTIYF. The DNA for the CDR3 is TGTGCCAGCGGAAATGACAGGCGTAGGTCTGGAAACACCATATATTTT. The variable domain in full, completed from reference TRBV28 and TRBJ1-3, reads DVKVTQSSRYLVKRTGEKVFLECVQDMDHENMFWYRQDPGLGLRLIYFSYDVKMKEKGDIPEGYSVSREKKERFSLILESASTNQTSMYLCASGNDRRRSGNTIYFGEGSWLTVV.

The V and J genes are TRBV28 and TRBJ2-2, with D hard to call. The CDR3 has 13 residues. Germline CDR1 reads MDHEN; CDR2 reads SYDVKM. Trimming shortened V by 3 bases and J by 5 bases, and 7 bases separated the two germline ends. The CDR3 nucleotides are TGTGCCAGCAGTTTCCCGACGACCGGGGAGCTGTTTTTT. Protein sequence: CASSFPTTGELFF.

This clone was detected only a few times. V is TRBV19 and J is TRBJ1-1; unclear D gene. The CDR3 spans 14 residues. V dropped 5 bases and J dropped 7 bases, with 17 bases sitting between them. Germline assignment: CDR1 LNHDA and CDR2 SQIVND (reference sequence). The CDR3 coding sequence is TGTGCCAGTAGTCCCGGATTGTTAATCGGTGAAGCTTTCTTT. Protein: CASSPGLLIGEAFF.

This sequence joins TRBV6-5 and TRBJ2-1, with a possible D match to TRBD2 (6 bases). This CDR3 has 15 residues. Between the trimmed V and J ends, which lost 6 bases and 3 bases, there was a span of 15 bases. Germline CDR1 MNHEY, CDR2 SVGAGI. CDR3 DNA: TGTGCCAGCAGACCCCATCGGGGGTTCTACAATGAGCAGTTCTTC. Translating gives CASRPHRGFYNEQFF.

CDR3 nucleotide sequence: TGCAGCGCCACAGGGTCTGACTCCTACGAGCAGTACTTC. As protein: CSATGSDSYEQYF. The V and J genes are TRBV29-1 and TRBJ2-7, with D tentatively TRBD1 (6 bases). Germline V CDR1 and CDR2: SQVTM, ANQGSEA. Trimming removed 7 bases at V and 0 bases at J, with 13 bases between. The CDR3 covers 13 residues.

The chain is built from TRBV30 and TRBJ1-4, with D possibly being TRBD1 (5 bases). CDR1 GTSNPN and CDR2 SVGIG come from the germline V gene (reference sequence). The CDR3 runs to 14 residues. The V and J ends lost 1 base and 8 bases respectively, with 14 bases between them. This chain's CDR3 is CAWSGGAFDEKLFF. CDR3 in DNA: TGTGCCTGGAGTGGAGGGGCCTTTGACGAAAAACTGTTTTTT.

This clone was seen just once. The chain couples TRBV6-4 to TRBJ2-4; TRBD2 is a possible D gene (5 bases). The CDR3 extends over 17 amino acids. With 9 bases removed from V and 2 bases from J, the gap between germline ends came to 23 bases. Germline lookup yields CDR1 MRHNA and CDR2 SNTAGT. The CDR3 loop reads CARPNVFSRETKNIQYF. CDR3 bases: TGTGCCAGACCAAACGTTTTTAGTCGGGAAACCAAAAACATTCAGTACTTC.

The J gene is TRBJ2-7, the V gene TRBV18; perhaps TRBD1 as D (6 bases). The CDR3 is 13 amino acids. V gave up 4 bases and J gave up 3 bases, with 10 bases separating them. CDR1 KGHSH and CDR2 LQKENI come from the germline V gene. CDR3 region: CASSRKGDYEQYF. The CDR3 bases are TGTGCCAGCTCACGAAAGGGGGACTACGAGCAGTACTTC.

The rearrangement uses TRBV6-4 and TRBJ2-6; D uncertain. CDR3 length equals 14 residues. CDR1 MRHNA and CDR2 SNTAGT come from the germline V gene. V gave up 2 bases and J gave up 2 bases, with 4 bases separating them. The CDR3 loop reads CASSDRAGANVLTF. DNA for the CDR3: TGTGCCAGCAGTGACAGGGCTGGGGCCAACGTCCTGACTTTC.

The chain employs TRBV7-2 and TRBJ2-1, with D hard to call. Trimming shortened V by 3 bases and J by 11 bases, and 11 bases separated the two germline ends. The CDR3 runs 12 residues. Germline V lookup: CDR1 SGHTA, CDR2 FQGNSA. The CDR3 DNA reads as TGTGCCAGCAGCTTCTCCGCACCCCAGCAGTTCTTC. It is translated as CASSFSAPQQFF. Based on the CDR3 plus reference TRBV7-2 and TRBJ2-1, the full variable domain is GAGVSQSPSNKVTEKGKDVELRCDPISGHTALYWYRQSLGQGLEFLIYFQGNSAPDKSGLPSDRFSAERTGGSVSTLTIQRTQQEDSAVYLCASSFSAPQQFFGPGTRLTVL.

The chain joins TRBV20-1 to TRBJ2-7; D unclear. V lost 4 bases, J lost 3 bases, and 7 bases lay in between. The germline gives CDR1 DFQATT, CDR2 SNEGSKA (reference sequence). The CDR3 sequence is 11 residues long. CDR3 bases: TGCAGTGCTAAGCAGAGCTACGAGCAGTACTTC. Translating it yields CSAKQSYEQYF.

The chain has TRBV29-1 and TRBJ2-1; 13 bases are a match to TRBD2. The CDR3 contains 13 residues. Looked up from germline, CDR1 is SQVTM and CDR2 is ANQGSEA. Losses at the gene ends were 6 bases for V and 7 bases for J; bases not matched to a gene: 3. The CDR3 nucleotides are TGCAGCGTGGTGGGACTAGCGGGAAATGAGCAGTTCTTC. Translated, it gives CSVVGLAGNEQFF.

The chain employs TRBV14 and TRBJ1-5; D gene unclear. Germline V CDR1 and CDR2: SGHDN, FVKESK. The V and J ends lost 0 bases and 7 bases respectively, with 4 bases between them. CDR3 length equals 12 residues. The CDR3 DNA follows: TGTGCCAGCAGCCAAGAAGGGCAGCCCCAGCATTTT. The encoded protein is CASSQEGQPQHF.

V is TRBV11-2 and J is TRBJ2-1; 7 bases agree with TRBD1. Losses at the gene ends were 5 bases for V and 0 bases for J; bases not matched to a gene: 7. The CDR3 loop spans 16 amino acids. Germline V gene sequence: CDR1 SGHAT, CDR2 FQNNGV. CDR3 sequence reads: CASSPPGGSSYNEQFF. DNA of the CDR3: TGTGCCAGCAGCCCCCCAGGGGGAAGCTCCTACAATGAGCAGTTCTTC.

The CDR3 reads CASSLLPRTEAFF. CDR3 coding DNA: TGTGCCAGCAGCTTACTCCCGAGGACTGAAGCTTTCTTT. The chain recombines TRBV13 with TRBJ1-1; no firm D call. Germline CDR1 is PRHDT and CDR2 is FYEKMQ (reference sequence). This CDR3 contains 13 residues. V was clipped by 2 bases and J by 5 bases, with 9 bases between them. The complete variable domain, with remaining parts taken from reference TRBV13 and TRBJ1-1, reads AAGVIQSPRHLIKEKRETATLKCYPIPRHDTVYWYQQGPGQDPQFLISFYEKMQSDKGSIPDRFSAQQFSDYHSELNMSSLELGDSALYFCASSLLPRTEAFFGQGTRLTVV.

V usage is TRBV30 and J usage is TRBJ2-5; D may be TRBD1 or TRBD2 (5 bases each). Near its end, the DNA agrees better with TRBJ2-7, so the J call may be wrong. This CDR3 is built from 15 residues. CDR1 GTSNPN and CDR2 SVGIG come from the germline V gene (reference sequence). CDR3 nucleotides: TGTGCCTGGAAAAGGTCAGGGACGGGACCCTACGAGCAGTACTTC. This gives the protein CAWKRSGTGPYEQYF.